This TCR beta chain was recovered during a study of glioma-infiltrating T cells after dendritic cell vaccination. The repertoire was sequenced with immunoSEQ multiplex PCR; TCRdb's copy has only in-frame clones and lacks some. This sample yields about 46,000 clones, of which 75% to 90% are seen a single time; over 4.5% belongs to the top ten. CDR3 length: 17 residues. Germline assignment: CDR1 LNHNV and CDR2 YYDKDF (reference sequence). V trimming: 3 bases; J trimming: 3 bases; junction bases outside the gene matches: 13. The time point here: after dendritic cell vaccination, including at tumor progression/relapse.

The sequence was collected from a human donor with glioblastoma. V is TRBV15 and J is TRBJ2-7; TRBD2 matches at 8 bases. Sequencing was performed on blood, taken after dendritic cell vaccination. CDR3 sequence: CATSRDGIGRADYEQYF. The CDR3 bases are TGTGCCACCAGCAGGGATGGGATCGGGAGGGCAGACTACGAGCAGTACTTC.